This T cell receptor beta chain was recorded in a study of blood T cell repertoires in COVID-19. The wider study: The study drew acute and convalescent COVID-19 samples from the United States, Italy and Spain. T cells, B-cell-depleted T cells, or PBMCs provided the cDNA or gDNA that served as material.

The germline V and J ends were trimmed by 4 bases and 8 bases, with 9 bases remaining between them. Germline CDR1 SGHDT, CDR2 YYEEEE. There are 11 residues in the CDR3. Per the original methods: The assay estimated nucleated cells by amplifying reference gene primers. Sequencing was performed with immunoSEQ multiplex PCR; in TCRdb, only in-frame clones are kept and a portion is missing. That table supplies the V and J calls and clone size; D and trimming were determined from the DNA. The sample shows around 97,000 clones, roughly 89% of them seen only once. The chain uses TRBV5-6 and TRBJ1-2; D gene unclear. The sequencing sample was made of peripheral blood. The TCR originated in a human donor in a cohort sampled during active COVID-19. CDR3 in DNA: TGTGCCAGCAGCCTCGGGATGGGCTACACCTTC. Protein sequence: CASSLGMGYTF.